These T cell receptor beta chains were read from a single sample in a study of blood T cell repertoires in COVID-19. TCRdb keeps only in-frame clones here, not all; method: immunoSEQ multiplex PCR. The profile covers about 110,000 clones, with 65% to 80% appearing a single time and around 1.9% taken by the ten largest. Sequencing input: peripheral blood. The source of these receptors is a woman aged 40 to 50 with acute or convalescent COVID-19. Both conserved end residues are part of each CDR3. D genes are given only for firm matches. Size is stated for part of the rows, as once, few or many counts, or as a class when the clone is expanded.

clone_size j_call v_call d_call cdr3_nt cdr3_aa
once TRBJ2-7 TRBV5-5 NA TGTGCCAGCAGCCCCGACACTTTTTCCTACGAGCAGTACTTC CASSPDTFSYEQYF
NA TRBJ2-2 TRBV9 NA TGTGCCAGCAGCCCTAGCCACAGACTGAACACCGGGGAGCTGTTTTTT CASSPSHRLNTGELFF
NA TRBJ2-7 TRBV2 TRBD2 TGTGCCAGCGGAAGAGACCTAGCGGAGACCTACGAGCAGTACTTC CASGRDLAETYEQYF
NA TRBJ2-3 TRBV7-2 TRBD2 TGTGCCAGCAGCCAAAACCCGGGACTAGCGGCAGATACGCAGTATTTT CASSQNPGLAADTQYF
few TRBJ2-3 TRBV19 NA TGTGCCAGTAGACGGGGCGGGGACACAGATACGCAGTATTTT CASRRGGDTDTQYF
NA TRBJ1-2 TRBV4-1 TRBD1 TGCGCCAGCAGCCAAGCCCACAGGGGGCAAGGCTACACCTTC CASSQAHRGQGYTF
NA TRBJ2-1 TRBV10-3 TRBD2 TGTGCCATCAGGACCCAGGGAGCGGGGGGGGAGAGTGAGCAGTTCTTC CAIRTQGAGGESEQFF
NA TRBJ1-6 TRBV2 NA TGTGCCAGCAGTGGATCAGGGCTACCCAATTCACCCCTCCACTTT CASSGSGLPNSPLHF
NA TRBJ1-5 TRBV28 NA TGTGCCAGCACCAAAAACCGGGGACAGCCCCAGCATTTT CASTKNRGQPQHF
NA TRBJ1-3 TRBV7-9 NA TGTGCCAGCAGCTTAGTACAGAACTCTGGAAACACCATATATTTT CASSLVQNSGNTIYF
many TRBJ2-1 TRBV19 TRBD2 TGTGCCAGTAGTACGACTAGCGGGGGCTACAATGAGCAGTTCTTC CASSTTSGGYNEQFF
NA TRBJ2-4 TRBV10-3 NA TGTGCCATCAGTGCGGGAGACTTGGACATTCAGTACTTC CAISAGDLDIQYF
few TRBJ1-4 TRBV5-6 TRBD1 TGTGCCAGCAGCTTGACGACAGGGCTCGCAACTAATGAAAAACTGTTTTTT CASSLTTGLATNEKLFF
few TRBJ2-7 TRBV15 NA TGTGCCACCAGCAGAGAGCGTACTGGATTTGGGCACGAGCAGTACTTC CATSRERTGFGHEQYF
NA TRBJ2-2 TRBV5-4 NA TGTGCCAGCAGCAGGGACTCAGAGAACACCGGGGAGCTGTTTTTT CASSRDSENTGELFF
NA TRBJ2-1 TRBV6-2/TRBV6-3 TRBD1 TGTGCCAGCAGTTATACCCCGCCGGGACAGGGCTTAAATGAGCAGTTCTTC CASSYTPPGQGLNEQFF
NA TRBJ1-1 TRBV11-2 NA TGTGCCAGCAGCTACCTGGAGGGGAACACTGAAGCTTTCTTT CASSYLEGNTEAFF
NA TRBJ2-3 TRBV10-3 TRBD1 TGTGCCATCAGTGAACAGGGGAGCACAGATACGCAGTATTTT CAISEQGSTDTQYF
once TRBJ2-5 TRBV7-8 TRBD2 TGTGCCAGCAGCTACGCCACAGTGGGACTAGTAGAGACCCAGTACTTC CASSYATVGLVETQYF
NA TRBJ2-7 TRBV6-6 TRBD2 TGTGCCAGCACCGACCGACTAGCGGGGGCCAACGAGCAGTACTTC CASTDRLAGANEQYF
once TRBJ2-2 TRBV2 NA TGTGCCAGCAGTGTTTTGGGGGGCACCGGGGAGCTGTTTTTT CASSVLGGTGELFF
NA TRBJ2-7 TRBV19 TRBD1 TGTGCCAGTAGTAGGACCGGGACAGGTCATTACGAGCAGTACTTC CASSRTGTGHYEQYF
few TRBJ1-5 TRBV28 TRBD1 TGTGCCAGCAGTTTACCACCGGGACAGGGTGATCAGCCCCAGCATTTT CASSLPPGQGDQPQHF
NA TRBJ2-1 TRBV9 TRBD2 TGTGCCAGCAGCCCGAAAGCGGGGGGGCCGGGTGACTACAATGAGCAGTTCTTC CASSPKAGGPGDYNEQFF
few TRBJ1-1 TRBV14 NA TGTGCCAGCAGCCAAATGGGCATCGGTATAAACACTGAAGCTTTCTTT CASSQMGIGINTEAFF
NA TRBJ1-5 TRBV10-3 NA TGTGCCATCAGGGCAGGGGTCAATCAGCCCCAGCATTTT CAIRAGVNQPQHF
NA TRBJ2-1 TRBV6-5 TRBD2 TGTGCCAGCAGATCGGGACTAGCGGGGGCCAATGAGCAGTTCTTC CASRSGLAGANEQFF
NA TRBJ2-7 TRBV9 NA TGTGCCAGCAGCGTAGCGTTTTCCCCCTACTACGAGCAGTACTTC CASSVAFSPYYEQYF
NA TRBJ1-5 TRBV7-2 TRBD1 TGTGCCAGCAGCTTAGCGACAGGGAGAGGGGATCAGCCCCAGCATTTT CASSLATGRGDQPQHF
NA TRBJ2-5 TRBV7-9 TRBD1 TGTGCCAGCAGCGTAGGGGACAGGGGGCTTCAAGAGACCCAGTACTTC CASSVGDRGLQETQYF
NA TRBJ1-2 TRBV27 NA TGTGCCAGCAGATTAAGGGGGAACTATGGCTACACCTTC CASRLRGNYGYTF
NA TRBJ2-5 TRBV7-3 TRBD2 TGTGCCAGCAGCTTAGGGATATTAGCGGGGGGGCCAGAGACCCAGTACTTC CASSLGILAGGPETQYF
NA TRBJ2-2 TRBV12-3/TRBV12-4 TRBD2 TGTGCCAGCACGCGGGGGGGCACCGGGGAGCTGTTTTTT CASTRGGTGELFF
NA TRBJ2-6 TRBV5-5 NA TGTGCCAGCAGCCAAGTGGGCGTCTCTGGGGCCAACGTCCTGACTTTC CASSQVGVSGANVLTF
once TRBJ2-7 TRBV3-1/TRBV3-2 NA TGTGCCAGCAGCCCCGGGACTTATACCTACGAGCAGTACTTC CASSPGTYTYEQYF
NA TRBJ2-2 TRBV6-4 NA TGTGCCAGCAGTGACAACAGGGTGAACACCGGGGAGCTGTTTTTT CASSDNRVNTGELFF
NA TRBJ2-5 TRBV5-1 TRBD2 TGCGCCAGCGAAGCGGGGGGTCAGGGAGAGACCCAGTACTTC CASEAGGQGETQYF
NA TRBJ1-6 TRBV16 NA TGTGCCAGCAGCCAATCCACCCTCCACTTT CASSQSTLHF
few TRBJ2-3 TRBV9 TRBD1 TGTGCCAGCAGCGTAGTTCGGGACAGTTGGGCAGATACGCAGTATTTT CASSVVRDSWADTQYF
many TRBJ1-1 TRBV6-1 NA TGTGCCAGCAGTGAGGGCAGGATTGCTTTCTTT CASSEGRIAFF
NA TRBJ2-3 TRBV18 NA TGTGCCAGCTCACCACTCCGACTCCTGGATACGCAGTATTTT CASSPLRLLDTQYF
NA TRBJ2-1 TRBV11-2 TRBD2 TGTGCCAGCAGCTTCACCGCGGGGGGCCGGGACAATGAGCAGTTCTTC CASSFTAGGRDNEQFF
NA TRBJ2-1 TRBV19 NA TGTGCCAGTAGTACCGCGAGGGTTGAGCAGTTCTTC CASSTARVEQFF
once TRBJ2-7 TRBV7-9 NA TGTGCCAGCAGCTTCCTCGAGGGAGAGAGGCAGTACTTC CASSFLEGERQYF
NA TRBJ1-1 TRBV7-6 NA TGTGCCAGCCTTCCGGCCTTCGGGTTCGACACTGAAGCTTTCTTT CASLPAFGFDTEAFF
few TRBJ1-5 TRBV5-1 TRBD1 TGCGCCAGCAGCTTGGGGGACAGAAATCAGCCCCAGCATTTT CASSLGDRNQPQHF
NA TRBJ1-5 TRBV7-9 NA TGTGCCAGCAGCCGGGAGGGGAATCAGCCCCAGCATTTT CASSREGNQPQHF
NA TRBJ2-5 TRBV18 TRBD1 TGTGCCAGCTCACAAGAAGACAGGGTAGAGACCCAGTACTTC CASSQEDRVETQYF
few TRBJ2-7 TRBV28 TRBD1 TGTGCCAGCAGGAAACAGGGGTACTTAGTAGAGCAGTACTTC CASRKQGYLVEQYF
few TRBJ1-6 TRBV10-3 NA TGTGCCATCAGACAGGGCGAATATAATTCACCCCTCCACTTT CAIRQGEYNSPLHF
NA TRBJ2-5 TRBV5-1 NA TGCGCCAGCAGCTGGGGAGAGGCTGAAGAGACCCAGTACTTC CASSWGEAEETQYF
few TRBJ2-7 TRBV2 TRBD2 TGTGCCAGCAGTGATTCTCTAGCGGGGGAATCCTACGAGCAGTACTTC CASSDSLAGESYEQYF